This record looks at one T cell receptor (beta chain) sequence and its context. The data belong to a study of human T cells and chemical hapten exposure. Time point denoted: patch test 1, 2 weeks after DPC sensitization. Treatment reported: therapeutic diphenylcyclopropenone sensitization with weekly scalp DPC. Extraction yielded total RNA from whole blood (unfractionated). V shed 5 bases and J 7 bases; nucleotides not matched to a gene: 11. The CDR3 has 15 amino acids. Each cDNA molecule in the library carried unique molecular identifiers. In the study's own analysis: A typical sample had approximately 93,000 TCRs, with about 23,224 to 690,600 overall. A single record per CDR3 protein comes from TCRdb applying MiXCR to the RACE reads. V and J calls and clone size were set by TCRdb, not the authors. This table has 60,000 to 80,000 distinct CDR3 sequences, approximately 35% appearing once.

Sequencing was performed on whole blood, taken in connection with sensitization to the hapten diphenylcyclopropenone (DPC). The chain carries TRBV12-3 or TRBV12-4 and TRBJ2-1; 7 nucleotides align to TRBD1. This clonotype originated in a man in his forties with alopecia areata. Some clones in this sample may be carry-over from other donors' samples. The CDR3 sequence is CASSASGGLGNEQFF. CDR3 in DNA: TGTGCCAGCAGTGCCTCAGGGGGTTTGGGTAATGAGCAGTTCTTC.